This TCR beta chain was found in a study of response to subunit inactivated influenza vaccine. Study-level points and caveats: There was a suggestion from the authors that each seasonal influenza vaccination recruits few new T cells.

This clonotype was counted a few times. Its antigen remains unknown. From germline, CDR1 is PRHDT and CDR2 FYEKMQ (reference sequence). The trim removed 7 bases at V and 4 bases at J, leaving 14 bases unmatched. There are 16 residues in the CDR3. TCRdb re-called the RT-PCR reads through MiXCR, storing one row per CDR3 protein. The table has 600,000 to 850,000 distinct CDR3 sequences, 14% seen once. The sequence was obtained from a man over 45 who received an inactivated influenza vaccine. Sequenced here: PBMCs from blood, sampled 14 days before vaccination. The chain employs TRBV13 and TRBJ2-3; TRBD2 agrees at 7 bases. The CDR3 nucleotides are TGTGCCAGCACCGAGCGGGGACTAAAGATCGCAGATACGCAGTATTTT. Protein sequence: CASTERGLKIADTQYF.